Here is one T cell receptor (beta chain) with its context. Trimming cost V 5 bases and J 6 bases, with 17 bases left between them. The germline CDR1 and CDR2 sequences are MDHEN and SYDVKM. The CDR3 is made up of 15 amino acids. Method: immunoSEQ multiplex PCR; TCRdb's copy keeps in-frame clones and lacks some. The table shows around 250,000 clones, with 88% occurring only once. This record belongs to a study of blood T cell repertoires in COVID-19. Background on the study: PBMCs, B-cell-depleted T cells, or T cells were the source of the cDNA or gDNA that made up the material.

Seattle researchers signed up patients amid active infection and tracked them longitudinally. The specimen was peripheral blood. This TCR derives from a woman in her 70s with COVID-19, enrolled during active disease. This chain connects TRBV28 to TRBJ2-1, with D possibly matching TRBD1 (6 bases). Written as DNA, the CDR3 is TGTGCCAGCAGTCGCCCAGGGGTCATGGCCAATGAGCAGTTCTTC. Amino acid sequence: CASSRPGVMANEQFF. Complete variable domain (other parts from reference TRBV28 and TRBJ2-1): DVKVTQSSRYLVKRTGEKVFLECVQDMDHENMFWYRQDPGLGLRLIYFSYDVKMKEKGDIPEGYSVSREKKERFSLILESASTNQTSMYLCASSRPGVMANEQFFGPGTRLTVL.